This T cell receptor (beta chain) came from a study of CD8+CD57+ T cells in acquired aplastic anemia. At the level of the study: Recorded DNA amounts for sorted CD4+ and CD8+ cells had an average of approximately 3 ug.

In the case of this clonotype: What it recognizes is unknown.

Whole-study results and caveats: Shared by patients and controls, twenty-nine CD8+ CDR3s were abundant in patients. Significant differences in CD8+ Simpson's diversity were not observed between patients and controls.

The length of the CDR3 is 13 residues. V was clipped by 1 base and J by 1 base, with 7 bases between them. CDR1 and CDR2 from the germline V gene are SQVTM and ANQGSEA. Patients sequenced had flow cytometry evidence of CD8+CD57+ cell expansion. A severe acquired aplastic anemia diagnosis applied to all patients. It was genomic DNA that served as the template for profiling TCR beta VDJ and CDR3. Via MiXCR, TCRdb re-called the reads, giving one row per CDR3 protein. This table has 150,000 or so distinct CDR3 sequences, 45% to 55% appearing once. The chain carries TRBV29-1 and TRBJ1-1; no definite D call. The receptor comes from a human donor with aplastic anemia. Sequencing was carried out using sorted CD4+, CD8+, or CD8+CD57+ T cells (not recorded which) from PBMCs. This chain's CDR3 is CSVEGTRNTEAFF. The CDR3 DNA reads TGCAGCGTTGAAGGCACCCGGAACACTGAAGCTTTCTTT.